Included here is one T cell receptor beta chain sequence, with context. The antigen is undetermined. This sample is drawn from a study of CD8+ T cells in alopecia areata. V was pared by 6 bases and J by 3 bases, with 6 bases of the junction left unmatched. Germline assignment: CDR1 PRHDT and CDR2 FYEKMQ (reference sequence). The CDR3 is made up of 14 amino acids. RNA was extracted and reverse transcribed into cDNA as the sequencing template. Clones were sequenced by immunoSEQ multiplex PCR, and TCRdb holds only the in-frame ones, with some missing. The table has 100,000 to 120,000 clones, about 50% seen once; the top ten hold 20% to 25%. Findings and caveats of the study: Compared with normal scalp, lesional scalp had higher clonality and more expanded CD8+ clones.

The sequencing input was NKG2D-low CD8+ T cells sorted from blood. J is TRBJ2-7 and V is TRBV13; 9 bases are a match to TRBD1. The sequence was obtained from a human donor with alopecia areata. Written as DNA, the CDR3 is TGTGCCAGCAGGACCGGGACAGGGAACTACGAGCAGTACTTC. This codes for CASRTGTGNYEQYF.